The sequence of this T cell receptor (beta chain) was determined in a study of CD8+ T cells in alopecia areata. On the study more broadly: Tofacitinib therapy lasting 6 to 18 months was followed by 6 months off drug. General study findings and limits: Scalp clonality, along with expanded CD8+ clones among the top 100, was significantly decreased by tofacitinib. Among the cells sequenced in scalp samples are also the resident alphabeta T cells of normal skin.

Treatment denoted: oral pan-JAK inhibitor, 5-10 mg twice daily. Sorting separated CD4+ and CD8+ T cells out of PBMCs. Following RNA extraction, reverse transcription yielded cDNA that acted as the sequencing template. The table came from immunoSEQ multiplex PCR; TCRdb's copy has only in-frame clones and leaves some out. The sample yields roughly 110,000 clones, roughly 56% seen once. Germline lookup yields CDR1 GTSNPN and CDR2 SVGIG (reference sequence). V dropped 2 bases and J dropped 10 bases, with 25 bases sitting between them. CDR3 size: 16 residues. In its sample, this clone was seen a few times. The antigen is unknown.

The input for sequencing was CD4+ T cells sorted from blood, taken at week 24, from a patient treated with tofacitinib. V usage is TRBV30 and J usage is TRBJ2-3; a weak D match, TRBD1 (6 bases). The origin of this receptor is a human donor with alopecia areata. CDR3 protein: CAWSFTTGTVLGPQYF. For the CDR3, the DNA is TGTGCCTGGAGTTTTACCACAGGGACGGTTTTGGGGCCGCAGTATTTT.